This record looks at one T cell receptor (beta chain) sequence and its context. The sample contains more than one DNA sequence encoding this CDR3. Produced via immunoSEQ multiplex PCR; TCRdb's table is partial and in-frame only. The table lists 150,000 to 200,000 clones, roughly 90% of them singletons. These data come from a study of control samples from healthy donors and cancer patients. Germline CDR1 is SGHRS and CDR2 is YFSETQ. The CDR3 has 14 amino acids. The sample was blood. The V and J genes are TRBV5-1 and TRBJ2-2, with 7 bases identical to TRBD2. The receptor comes from a man younger than 40 in good health. The CDR3 loop is CASCGEGSSGELFF. In nucleotides, the CDR3 is TGCGCAAGCTGCGGGGAGGGTTCTAGCGGGGAGCTGTTTTTT.